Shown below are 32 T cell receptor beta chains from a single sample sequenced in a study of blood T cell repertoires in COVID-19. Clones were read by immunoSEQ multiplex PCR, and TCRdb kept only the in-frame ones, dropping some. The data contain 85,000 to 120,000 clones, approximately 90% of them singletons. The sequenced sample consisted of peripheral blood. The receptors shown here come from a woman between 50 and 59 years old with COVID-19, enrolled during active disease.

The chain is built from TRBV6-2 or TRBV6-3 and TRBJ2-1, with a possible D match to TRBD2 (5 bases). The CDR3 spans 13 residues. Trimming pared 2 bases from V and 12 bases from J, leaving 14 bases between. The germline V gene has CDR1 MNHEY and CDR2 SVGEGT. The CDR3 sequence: CASSYEPPRGQFF. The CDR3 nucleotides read TGTGCCAGCAGTTACGAGCCGCCCCGGGGGCAGTTCTTC.

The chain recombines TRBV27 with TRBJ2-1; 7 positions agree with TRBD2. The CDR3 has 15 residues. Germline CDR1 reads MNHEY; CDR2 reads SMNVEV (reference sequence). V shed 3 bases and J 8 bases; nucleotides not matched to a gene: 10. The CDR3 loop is CASSFFTSATDEQFF. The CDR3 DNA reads TGTGCCAGCAGTTTCTTTACTAGCGCGACCGATGAGCAGTTCTTC.

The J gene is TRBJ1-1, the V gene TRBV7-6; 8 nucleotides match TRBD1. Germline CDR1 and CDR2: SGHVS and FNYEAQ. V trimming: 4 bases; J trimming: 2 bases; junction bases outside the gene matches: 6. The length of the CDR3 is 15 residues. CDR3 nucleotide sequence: TGTGCCAGCAGCTCTTACAGGGGGAGAAACACTGAAGCTTTCTTT. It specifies CASSSYRGRNTEAFF.

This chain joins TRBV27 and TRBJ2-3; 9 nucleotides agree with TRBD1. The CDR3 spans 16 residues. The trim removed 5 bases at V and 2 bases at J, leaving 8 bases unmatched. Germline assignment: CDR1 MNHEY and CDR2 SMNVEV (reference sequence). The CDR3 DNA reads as TGTGCCAGCAGTCCCTACAGGGGGCCGGACACAGATACGCAGTATTTT. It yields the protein CASSPYRGPDTDTQYF.

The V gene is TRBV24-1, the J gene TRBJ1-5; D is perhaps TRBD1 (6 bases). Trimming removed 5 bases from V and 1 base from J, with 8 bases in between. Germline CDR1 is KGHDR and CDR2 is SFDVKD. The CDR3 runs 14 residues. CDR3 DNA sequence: TGTGCCACCAGTGCACAGGGAAGCAATCAGCCCCAGCATTTT. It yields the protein CATSAQGSNQPQHF.

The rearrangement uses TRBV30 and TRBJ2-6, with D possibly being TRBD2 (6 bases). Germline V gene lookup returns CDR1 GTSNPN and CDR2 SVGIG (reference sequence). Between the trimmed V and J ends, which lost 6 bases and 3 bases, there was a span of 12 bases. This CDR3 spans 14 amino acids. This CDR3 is CACTSGVGANVLTF. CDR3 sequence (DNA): TGTGCCTGCACGTCGGGGGTTGGGGCCAACGTCCTGACTTTC.

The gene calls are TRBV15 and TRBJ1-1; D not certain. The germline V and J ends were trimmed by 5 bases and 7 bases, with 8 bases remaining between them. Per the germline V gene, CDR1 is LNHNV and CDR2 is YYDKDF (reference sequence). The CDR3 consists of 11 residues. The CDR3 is CATSWEGEAFF. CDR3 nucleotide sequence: TGTGCCACCAGCTGGGAGGGTGAAGCTTTCTTT.

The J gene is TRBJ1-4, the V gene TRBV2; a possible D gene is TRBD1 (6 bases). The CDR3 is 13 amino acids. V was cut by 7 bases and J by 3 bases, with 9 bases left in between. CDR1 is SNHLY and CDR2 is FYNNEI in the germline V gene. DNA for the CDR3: TGTGCCAGCAACGACAGGTCTAATGAAAAACTGTTTTTT. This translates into CASNDRSNEKLFF.

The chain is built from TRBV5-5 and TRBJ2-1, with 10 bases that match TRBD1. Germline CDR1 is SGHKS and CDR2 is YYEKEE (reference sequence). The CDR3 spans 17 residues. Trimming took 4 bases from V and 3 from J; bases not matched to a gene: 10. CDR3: CASSQGQGPLYYNEQFF. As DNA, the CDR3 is TGTGCCAGCAGCCAGGGACAGGGGCCACTCTACTACAATGAGCAGTTCTTC.

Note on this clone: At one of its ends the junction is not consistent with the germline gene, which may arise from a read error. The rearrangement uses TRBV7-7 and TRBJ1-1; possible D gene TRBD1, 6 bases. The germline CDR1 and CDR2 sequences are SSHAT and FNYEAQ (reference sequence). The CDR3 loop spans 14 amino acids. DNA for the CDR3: TGTGCTAGCAGTTTGGGACACCCCACTCCTGAAGCTTTCTTT. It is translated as CASSLGHPTPEAFF.

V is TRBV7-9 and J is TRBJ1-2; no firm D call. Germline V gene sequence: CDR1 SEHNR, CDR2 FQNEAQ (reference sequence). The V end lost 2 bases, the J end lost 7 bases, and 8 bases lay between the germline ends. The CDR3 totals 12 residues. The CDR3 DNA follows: TGTGCCAGCAGCTTACTAGACTCTGGCTACACCTTC. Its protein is CASSLLDSGYTF.

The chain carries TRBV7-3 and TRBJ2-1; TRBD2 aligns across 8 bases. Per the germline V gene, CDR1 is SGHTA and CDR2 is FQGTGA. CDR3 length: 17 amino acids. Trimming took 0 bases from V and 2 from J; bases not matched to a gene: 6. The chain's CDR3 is CASSLTGLAGAYNEQFF. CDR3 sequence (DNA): TGTGCCAGCAGCTTAACGGGGCTAGCGGGCGCCTACAATGAGCAGTTCTTC.

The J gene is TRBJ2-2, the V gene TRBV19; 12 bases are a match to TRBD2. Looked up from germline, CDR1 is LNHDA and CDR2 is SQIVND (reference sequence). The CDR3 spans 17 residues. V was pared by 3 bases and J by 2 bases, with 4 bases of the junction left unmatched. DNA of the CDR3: TGTGCCAGTAGTATTCCTAGCGGGGGGGCAAACACCGGGGAGCTGTTTTTT. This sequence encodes CASSIPSGGANTGELFF.

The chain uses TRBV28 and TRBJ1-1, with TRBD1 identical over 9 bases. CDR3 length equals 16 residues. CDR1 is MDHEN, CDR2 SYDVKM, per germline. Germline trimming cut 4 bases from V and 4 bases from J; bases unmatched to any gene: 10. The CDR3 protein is CASSSLRTGDVTEAFF. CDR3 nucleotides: TGTGCCAGCAGTTCACTGCGGACAGGGGACGTCACTGAAGCTTTCTTT.

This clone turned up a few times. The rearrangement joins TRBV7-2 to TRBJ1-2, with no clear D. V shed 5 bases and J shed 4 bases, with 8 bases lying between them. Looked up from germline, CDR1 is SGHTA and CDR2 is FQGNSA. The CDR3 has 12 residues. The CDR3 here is CASSPGVYGYTF. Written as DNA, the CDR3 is TGTGCCAGCAGCCCCGGGGTCTATGGCTACACCTTC.

CDR3 sequence: CASSQDTPGGQGTGELFF. The CDR3 coding sequence is TGCGCCAGCAGCCAAGATACTCCGGGGGGGCAGGGGACCGGGGAGCTGTTTTTT. This chain links TRBV4-3 with TRBJ2-2; the match to TRBD2 covers 8 bases. The V gene's germline CDR1 is LGHNA and CDR2 YSLEER. The CDR3 is made up of 18 amino acids. Germline trimming cut 0 bases from V and 5 bases from J; bases unmatched to any gene: 11.

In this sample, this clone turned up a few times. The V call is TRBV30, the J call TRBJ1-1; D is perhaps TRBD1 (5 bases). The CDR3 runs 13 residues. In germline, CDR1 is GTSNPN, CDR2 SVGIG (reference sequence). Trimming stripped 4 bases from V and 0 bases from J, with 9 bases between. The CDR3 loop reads CAWTRQLNTEAFF. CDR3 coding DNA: TGTGCCTGGACGAGACAGTTGAACACTGAAGCTTTCTTT.

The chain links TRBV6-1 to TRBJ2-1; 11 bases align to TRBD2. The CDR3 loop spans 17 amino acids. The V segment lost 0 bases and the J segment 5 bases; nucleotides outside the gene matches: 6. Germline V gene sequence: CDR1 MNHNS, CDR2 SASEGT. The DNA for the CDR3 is TGTGCCAGCAGTGAAGCCCGACTAGCGGGGTTACACAATGAGCAGTTCTTC. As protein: CASSEARLAGLHNEQFF.

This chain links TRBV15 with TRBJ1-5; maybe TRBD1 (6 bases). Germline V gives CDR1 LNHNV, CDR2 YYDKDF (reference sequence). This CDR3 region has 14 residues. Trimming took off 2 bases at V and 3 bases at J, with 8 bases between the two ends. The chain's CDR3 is CATSRQGNNQPQHF. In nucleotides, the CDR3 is TGTGCCACCAGCAGACAGGGGAACAATCAGCCCCAGCATTTT.

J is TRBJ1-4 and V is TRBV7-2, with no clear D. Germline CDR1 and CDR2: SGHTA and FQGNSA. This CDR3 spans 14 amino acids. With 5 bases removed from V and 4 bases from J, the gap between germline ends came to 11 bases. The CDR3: CASSQAGSNEKLFF. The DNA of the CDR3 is TGTGCCAGCAGCCAGGCAGGAAGTAATGAAAAACTGTTTTTT. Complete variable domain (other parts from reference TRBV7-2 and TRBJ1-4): GAGVSQSPSNKVTEKGKDVELRCDPISGHTALYWYRQSLGQGLEFLIYFQGNSAPDKSGLPSDRFSAERTGGSVSTLTIQRTQQEDSAVYLCASSQAGSNEKLFFGSGTQLSVL.

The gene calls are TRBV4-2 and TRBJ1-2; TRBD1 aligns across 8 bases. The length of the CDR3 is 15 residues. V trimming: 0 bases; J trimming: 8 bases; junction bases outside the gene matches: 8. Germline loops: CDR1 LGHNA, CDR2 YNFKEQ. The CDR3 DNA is TGTGCCAGCAGCCAAGATCAGCAGGGGGCAGGAGGCTACACCTTC. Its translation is CASSQDQQGAGGYTF.

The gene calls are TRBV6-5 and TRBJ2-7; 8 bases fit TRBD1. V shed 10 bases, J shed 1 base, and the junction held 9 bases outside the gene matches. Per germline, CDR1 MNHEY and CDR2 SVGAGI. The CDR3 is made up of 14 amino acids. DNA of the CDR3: TGTGCCATCGCGGCGAGACAGGGGTCCTACGAGCAGTACTTC. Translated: CAIAARQGSYEQYF.

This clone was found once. This chain's CDR3 is CSVVGGGSGANVLTF. The CDR3 nucleotides read TGCAGCGTTGTGGGGGGAGGTTCTGGGGCCAACGTCCTGACTTTC. This chain connects TRBV29-1 to TRBJ2-6; the D gene is possibly TRBD2 (6 bases). The CDR3 consists of 15 residues. V shed 4 bases and J shed 1 base, with 11 bases lying between them. CDR1 and CDR2 (germline): SQVTM, ANQGSEA.

CDR3 residues: CASSLGSGNYNEQFF. DNA for the CDR3: TGTGCCAGCAGCTTGGGTAGCGGAAACTACAATGAGCAGTTCTTC. The rearrangement uses TRBV5-4 and TRBJ2-1, with D perhaps matching TRBD2 (6 bases). The CDR3 loop spans 15 amino acids. V was clipped by 0 bases and J by 3 bases, with 10 bases between them. The germline CDR1 and CDR2 sequences are SGHNT and YYREEE (reference sequence).

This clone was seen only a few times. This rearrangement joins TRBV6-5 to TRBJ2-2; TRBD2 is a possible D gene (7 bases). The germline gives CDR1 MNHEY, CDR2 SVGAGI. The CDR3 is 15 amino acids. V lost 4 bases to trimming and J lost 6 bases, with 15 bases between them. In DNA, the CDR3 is TGTGCCAGCAGTTCCCGAGGGGGGGGAGCCGGGGAGCTGTTTTTT. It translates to CASSSRGGGAGELFF.

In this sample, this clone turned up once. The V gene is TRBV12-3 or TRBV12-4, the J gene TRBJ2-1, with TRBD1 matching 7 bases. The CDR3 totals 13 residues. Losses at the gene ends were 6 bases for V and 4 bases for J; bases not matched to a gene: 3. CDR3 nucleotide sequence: TGTGCCAGCAGGAAACAGGGGTACAATGAGCAGTTCTTC. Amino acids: CASRKQGYNEQFF.

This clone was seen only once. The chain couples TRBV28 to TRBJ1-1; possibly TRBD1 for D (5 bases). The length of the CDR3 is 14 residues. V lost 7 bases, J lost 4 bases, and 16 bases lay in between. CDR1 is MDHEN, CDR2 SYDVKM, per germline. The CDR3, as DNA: TGTGCCAGCATCCCCGGGGGGGTTGGCACTGAAGCTTTCTTT. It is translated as CASIPGGVGTEAFF.

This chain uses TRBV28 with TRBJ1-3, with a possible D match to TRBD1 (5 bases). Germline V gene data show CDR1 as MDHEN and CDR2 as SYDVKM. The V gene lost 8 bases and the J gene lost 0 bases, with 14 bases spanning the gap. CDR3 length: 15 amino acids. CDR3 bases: TGTGCCAGCGGGACTTCAGGAGGCTCTGGAAACACCATATATTTT. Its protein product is CASGTSGGSGNTIYF.

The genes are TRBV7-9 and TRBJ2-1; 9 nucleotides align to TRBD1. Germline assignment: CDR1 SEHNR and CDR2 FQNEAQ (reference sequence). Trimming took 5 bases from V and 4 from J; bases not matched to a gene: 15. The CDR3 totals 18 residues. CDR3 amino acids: CASSLGTGIGSGYNEQFF. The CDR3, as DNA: TGTGCCAGCAGCCTCGGGACAGGGATTGGGAGCGGTTACAATGAGCAGTTCTTC.

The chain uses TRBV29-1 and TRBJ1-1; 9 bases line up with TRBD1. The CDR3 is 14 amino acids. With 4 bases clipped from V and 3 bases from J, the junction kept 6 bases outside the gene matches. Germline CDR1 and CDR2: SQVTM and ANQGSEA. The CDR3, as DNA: TGCAGCGTTGTCCCGGGACAGGGTGACACTGAAGCTTTCTTT. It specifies CSVVPGQGDTEAFF.

The CDR3 nucleotides are TGTGCCAGCAGTCCCACTCTCGGACAGGGGAACACTGAAGCTTTCTTT. It yields the protein CASSPTLGQGNTEAFF. The V gene is TRBV21-1, the J gene TRBJ1-1; the D segment call TRBD1 is taken from the table without a DNA check. TRBV21-1 is reported as a pseudogene. The CDR3 covers 16 residues.

CDR3: CASSLRSGQAGNTIYF. CDR3 sequence (DNA): TGTGCCAGCAGCCTCCGATCGGGACAGGCGGGAAACACCATATATTTT. The gene calls are TRBV3-1 (or the pseudogene TRBV3-2) and TRBJ1-3; 8 bases are a match to TRBD1. The trim removed 4 bases at V and 4 bases at J, leaving 9 bases unmatched. Germline CDR1 and CDR2: LGHDT and YNNKEL (reference sequence). There are 16 residues in the CDR3.